What follows are 14 T cell receptor beta chains derived from one specimen sequenced in a study of T cell responses to AZD1222 COVID-19 vaccine. TCRdb's copy holds only in-frame clones and misses some; the assay was immunoSEQ multiplex PCR. The data hold some 100,000 clones, with around nine tenths observed a single time. Sequences were derived from peripheral blood, sampled on day 0 of AZD1222 vaccination. The receptors here all came from an adult in good health.

The chain joins TRBV7-8 to TRBJ1-5; D is uncertain. The CDR3 totals 13 residues. V dropped 0 bases and J dropped 9 bases, with 9 bases sitting between them. CDR1 is SGHVS, CDR2 FQNEAQ, per germline. The CDR3 DNA sequence: TGTGCCAGCAGCTTAGCGCACGGGCGGCCCCAGCATTTT. This encodes CASSLAHGRPQHF.

The chain is built from TRBV6-5 and TRBJ1-2; possible D gene TRBD1, 6 bases. Germline V lookup: CDR1 MNHEY, CDR2 SVGAGI. The CDR3 runs to 14 residues. V lost 4 bases and J 6 bases, leaving 15 bases between the germline ends. CDR3 residues: CASSSAVGADGYTF. Written as DNA, the CDR3 is TGTGCCAGCAGTTCCGCAGTGGGGGCTGATGGCTACACCTTC.

This chain joins TRBV6-5 and TRBJ1-4; no definite D call. The CDR3 spans 14 residues. Trimming pared 6 bases from V and 1 base from J, leaving 9 bases between. The germline V gene encodes CDR1 MNHEY and CDR2 SVGAGI. CDR3 protein: CASSRTRTNEKLFF. The CDR3, as DNA: TGTGCCAGCAGCCGCACACGAACTAATGAAAAACTGTTTTTT.

The rearrangement links TRBV5-1 to TRBJ2-2; 8 nucleotides line up with TRBD1. The CDR3 is 16 amino acids. V lost 3 bases, J lost 2 bases, and 6 bases stayed unmatched. The V gene's germline CDR1 is SGHRS and CDR2 YFSETQ. This CDR3 is CASSWGDRGNTGELFF. The CDR3 nucleotides read TGCGCCAGCAGCTGGGGCGACAGGGGTAACACCGGGGAGCTGTTTTTT. The full variable domain, with the rest looked up from reference TRBV5-1 and TRBJ2-2, is KAGVTQTPRYLIKTRGQQVTLSCSPISGHRSVSWYQQTPGQGLQFLFEYFSETQRNKGNFPGRFSGRQFSNSRSEMNVSTLELGDSALYLCASSWGDRGNTGELFFGEGSRLTVL.

This chain connects TRBV4-3 to TRBJ1-2; the D gene is possibly TRBD1 (6 bases). This CDR3 is built from 14 residues. V lost 2 bases to trimming and J lost 7 bases, with 14 bases between them. Per germline, CDR1 LGHNA and CDR2 YSLEER. The CDR3 region has the DNA TGCGCCAGCAGCCAACAACAGGGAGTAGGTGGCTACACCTTC. This translates into CASSQQQGVGGYTF.

CDR3 DNA: TGCGCCAGCAGCCCGAGTATGAACCACAATGAGCAGTTCTTC. Amino acids: CASSPSMNHNEQFF. This rearrangement joins TRBV4-1 to TRBJ2-1; D is uncertain. V was shortened by 4 bases and J by 5 bases, with 12 bases between the two germline ends. Looked up from germline, CDR1 is MGHRA and CDR2 is YSYEKL. The CDR3 extends over 14 amino acids.

This clone was recorded once. The chain employs TRBV7-3 and TRBJ2-1; D may match TRBD1 or TRBD2 (5 bases each). CDR1 is SGHTA, CDR2 FQGTGA, per germline. V was trimmed by 5 bases and J by 5 bases, leaving 10 bases between them. The CDR3 spans 13 residues. CDR3 DNA sequence: TGTGCCAGCAGCAGGGACCGGGACAATGAGCAGTTCTTC. Its protein is CASSRDRDNEQFF.

V gene TRBV5-4 combines with J gene TRBJ1-2; perhaps TRBD1 as D (6 bases). CDR3 length: 13 residues. The V end lost 4 bases, the J end lost 1 base, and 8 bases lay between the germline ends. Germline CDR1 reads SGHNT; CDR2 reads YYREEE (reference sequence). As DNA, the CDR3 is TGTGCCAGCAGCCCGGACAGTAACTATGGCTACACCTTC. The encoded protein is CASSPDSNYGYTF.

The chain recombines TRBV5-1 with TRBJ2-6, with D possibly being TRBD1 or TRBD2 (6 bases each). V lost 0 bases, J lost 0 bases, and 13 bases lay in between. Germline CDR1 is SGHRS and CDR2 is YFSETQ. The CDR3 has 18 amino acids. This chain's CDR3 is CASSLEGGIYSGANVLTF. In DNA, the CDR3 is TGCGCCAGCAGCTTGGAAGGGGGGATCTACTCTGGGGCCAACGTCCTGACTTTC. The full variable domain, with the rest looked up from reference TRBV5-1 and TRBJ2-6, is KAGVTQTPRYLIKTRGQQVTLSCSPISGHRSVSWYQQTPGQGLQFLFEYFSETQRNKGNFPGRFSGRQFSNSRSEMNVSTLELGDSALYLCASSLEGGIYSGANVLTFGAGSRLTVL.

This clone was seen a handful of times. The chain joins TRBV28 to TRBJ2-1, with a possible D match to TRBD1 (5 bases). Germline V gene lookup returns CDR1 MDHEN and CDR2 SYDVKM. CDR3 length: 14 amino acids. Trimming stripped 5 bases from V and 3 bases from J, with 11 bases between. The CDR3 here is CASSIRQNYNEQFF. For the CDR3, the DNA is TGTGCCAGCAGTATCCGACAGAACTACAATGAGCAGTTCTTC.

This sequence joins TRBV6-5 and TRBJ2-1, with TRBD1 matching 8 bases. Germline V lookup: CDR1 MNHEY, CDR2 SVGAGI. The CDR3 consists of 13 residues. The ends lost 6 bases at V and 4 bases at J; junction bases unmatched: 2. This CDR3 is CASRTGAYNEQFF. In nucleotides, the CDR3 is TGTGCCAGCAGGACAGGGGCGTACAATGAGCAGTTCTTC.

The rearrangement links TRBV7-3 to TRBJ2-3; 13 nucleotides match TRBD2. CDR1 and CDR2 from the germline V gene are SGHTA and FQGTGA. Trimming took 1 base from V and 5 from J; bases not matched to a gene: 3. CDR3 size: 16 residues. CDR3: CASSLKRTSGGDTQYF. The CDR3 DNA is TGTGCCAGCAGCTTAAAAAGGACTAGCGGGGGAGATACGCAGTATTTT.

This chain uses TRBV19 with TRBJ1-5, with TRBD1 matching 7 bases. CDR3 length: 12 residues. Germline V CDR1 and CDR2: LNHDA, SQIVND (reference sequence). The J segment lost 5 bases and the V segment lost 8 bases, leaving 3 bases of the junction unmatched. For the CDR3, the DNA is TGTGCCAGTGGGGACAGAGATCAGCCCCAGCATTTT. Translation gives CASGDRDQPQHF.

The rearrangement uses TRBV18 and TRBJ2-7, with D possibly being TRBD1 (6 bases). This CDR3 contains 14 residues. Between the trimmed V and J ends, which lost 3 bases and 7 bases, there was a span of 16 bases. From germline, CDR1 is KGHSH and CDR2 LQKENI. Here the CDR3 reads CASSPYRDVGEQYF. The CDR3 nucleotides read TGTGCCAGCTCACCCTACAGGGACGTAGGGGAGCAGTACTTC.